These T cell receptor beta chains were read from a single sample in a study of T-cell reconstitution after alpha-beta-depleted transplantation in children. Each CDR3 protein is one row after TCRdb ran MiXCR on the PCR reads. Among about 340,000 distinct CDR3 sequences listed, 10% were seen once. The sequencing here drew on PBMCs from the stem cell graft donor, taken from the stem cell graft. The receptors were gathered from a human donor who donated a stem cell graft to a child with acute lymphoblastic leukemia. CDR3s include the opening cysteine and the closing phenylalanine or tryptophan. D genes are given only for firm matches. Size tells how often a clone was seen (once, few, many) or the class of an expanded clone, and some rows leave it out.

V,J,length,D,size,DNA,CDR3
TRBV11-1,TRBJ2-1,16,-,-,TGTGCCAGCAGCTTGGCGGGGAGCCTTACCTACAATGAGCAGTTCTTC,CASSLAGSLTYNEQFF
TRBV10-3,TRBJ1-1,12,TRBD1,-,TGTGCCGTTCGATCAGGGGGCACTGAAGCTTTCTTT,CAVRSGGTEAFF
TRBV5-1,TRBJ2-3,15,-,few,TGCGCCAGCAGCTTGGCCGAATTTGGTTTTAGGACGCAGTATTTT,CASSLAEFGFRTQYF
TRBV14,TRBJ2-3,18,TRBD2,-,TGTGCCAGCAGCCCTCAGTGGACTAGCGGGAGAGGCACAGATACGCAGTATTTT,CASSPQWTSGRGTDTQYF
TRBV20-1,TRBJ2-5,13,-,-,TGCAGTGCTAGAGCTACCGTAAAGGAGACCCAGTACTTC,CSARATVKETQYF
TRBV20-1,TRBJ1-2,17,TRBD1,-,TGCAGTGCTAGAGATAGCGGGGACAGGGATAGGGGCTATGGCTACACCTTC,CSARDSGDRDRGYGYTF
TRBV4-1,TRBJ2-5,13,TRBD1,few,TGCGCCAGCAGCACGGGACAGGGAGAGACCCAGTACTTC,CASSTGQGETQYF
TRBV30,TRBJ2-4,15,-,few,TGTGCCTGGAGTGTACTTAATCTAGCCAAAAACATTCAGTACTTC,CAWSVLNLAKNIQYF
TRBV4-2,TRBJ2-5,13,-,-,TGTGCCAGCAGCCAAGAGTTGGAAGAGACCCAGTACTTC,CASSQELEETQYF
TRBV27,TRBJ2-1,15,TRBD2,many,TGTGCCAGCAGTTTAATGCTAGCGGGAGGTAGTGAGCAGTTCTTC,CASSLMLAGGSEQFF
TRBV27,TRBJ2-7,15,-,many,TGTGCCAGCAGCCTCGGGGCGGGGCCGATCTACGAGCAGTACTTC,CASSLGAGPIYEQYF
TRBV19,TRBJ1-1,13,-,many,TGTGCCAGTGGAAACAGGGAGAGGTCTGAAGCTTTCTTT,CASGNRERSEAFF
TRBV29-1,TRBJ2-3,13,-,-,TGCAGCGTTAGTACAGGGATGACAGATACGCAGTATTTT,CSVSTGMTDTQYF
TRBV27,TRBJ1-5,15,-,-,TGTGCCAGCAGTTTTCGAGGGGATTTCGGTCAGCCCCAGCATTTT,CASSFRGDFGQPQHF
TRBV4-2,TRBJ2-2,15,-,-,TGTGCCAGCAGCCACGGACACCAGAACACCGGGGAGCTGTTTTTT,CASSHGHQNTGELFF
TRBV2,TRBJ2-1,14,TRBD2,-,TGTGCCAGCAGCTCGCTAGCGGGGTCCGATGAGCAGTTCTTC,CASSSLAGSDEQFF
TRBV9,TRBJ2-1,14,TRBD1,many,TGTGCCAGCAGCGCGGGGACAGCCTACAATGAGCAGTTCTTC,CASSAGTAYNEQFF
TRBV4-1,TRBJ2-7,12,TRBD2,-,TGCGCCAGCAGCCAGCTTAGCGGGGAGCAGTACTTC,CASSQLSGEQYF
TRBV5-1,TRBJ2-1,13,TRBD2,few,TGCGCCAGCAGCCCGGGACTAGCGGGAGTACGCTTCTTC,CASSPGLAGVRFF